A selection of T cell receptor beta chains follows, all from one sample in a study of cytomegalovirus exposure and HLA in healthy donors. Here immunoSEQ multiplex PCR was the method, and the copy in TCRdb shows in-frame clones only, minus some. The table has some 150,000 clones, roughly 79% seen once. The sample consisted of PBMCs. All receptors come from a woman aged 25 to 45 in good health and CMV-seropositive. Each CDR3 is given with its conserved first and last residue. A D gene is named only where the DNA matches it firmly. Clone size is given for some rows only: seen once, a few or many times, or a class if the clone is expanded.

>15|once|TRBJ2-4|TRBV7-2|TRBD2
CASSPPAGGGNIQYF
TGTGCCAGCAGCCCCCCAGCGGGAGGGGGAAACATTCAGTACTTC
>14|.|TRBJ2-3|TRBV19|.
CASSHRGLTDTQYF
TGTGCCAGTAGCCACAGGGGACTCACAGATACGCAGTATTTT
>13|.|TRBJ2-3|TRBV5-1|.
CASSLATRDTQYF
TGCGCCAGCAGCTTGGCCACGAGGGATACGCAGTATTTT
>15|.|TRBJ2-5|TRBV5-1|TRBD1
CASSLGTGNGETQYF
TGCGCCAGCAGCTTGGGGACAGGGAATGGAGAGACCCAGTACTTC
>15|.|TRBJ1-5|TRBV5-8|TRBD1
CASSADRGGDQPQHF
TGTGCCAGCAGCGCCGACAGGGGGGGAGACCAGCCCCAGCATTTT
>14|.|TRBJ1-1|TRBV5-1|.
CASSTDRLNTEAFF
TGCGCCAGCAGCACCGACAGACTGAACACCGAAGCTTTCTTT
>16|.|TRBJ2-1|TRBV9|.
CATKESRDNSYNEQFF
TGTGCCACCAAGGAATCCCGGGACAACTCCTACAATGAGCAGTTCTTC
>13|.|TRBJ1-3|TRBV30|.
CAWRPGPGNTIYF
TGTGCCTGGAGACCAGGGCCTGGAAACACCATATATTTT
>13|.|TRBJ1-2|TRBV2|.
CASSQDTVYGYTF
TGTGCCAGCAGTCAGGACACGGTCTATGGCTACACCTTC
>12|.|TRBJ2-2|TRBV5-1|.
CASAAGTGELFF
TGCGCCAGCGCGGCGGGCACCGGGGAGCTGTTTTTT
>15|.|TRBJ1-2|TRBV6-5|TRBD1
CASSKTWTGDYGYTF
TGTGCCAGCAGTAAGACATGGACAGGGGACTATGGCTACACCTTC
>16|.|TRBJ1-2|TRBV7-9|.
CASSDSFNREPYGYTF
TGTGCCAGCAGCGACAGTTTCAACAGGGAGCCCTATGGCTACACCTTC
>16|.|TRBJ1-4|TRBV9|.
CASSVGAGAANEKLFF
TGTGCCAGCAGCGTAGGGGCAGGGGCGGCTAATGAAAAACTGTTTTTT
>17|.|TRBJ2-6|TRBV9|.
CASSVSGVSSGANVLTF
TGTGCCAGCAGCGTATCAGGTGTGAGCTCTGGGGCCAACGTCCTGACTTTC
>13|.|TRBJ2-7|TRBV15|.
CATSRERWYEQYF
TGTGCCACCAGCAGAGAGCGCTGGTACGAGCAGTACTTC
>12|.|TRBJ1-6|TRBV28|TRBD1
CASNRGNSPLHF
TGTGCCAGCAACAGGGGGAATTCACCCCTCCACTTT
>12|.|TRBJ2-5|TRBV29-1|.
CSVHRVYTHQYF
TGCAGCGTTCACAGGGTCTATACCCACCAGTACTTC
>13|.|TRBJ1-2|TRBV2|.
CASSETLQRGYTF
TGTGCCAGCAGTGAGACACTCCAAAGAGGCTACACCTTC
>17|.|TRBJ2-3|TRBV4-1|.
CASSRHMEGTSYYTQYF
TGCGCCAGCAGCCGACACATGGAGGGGACGTCATATTATACGCAGTATTTT
>12|.|TRBJ1-2|TRBV28|.
CASSLGDYGYTF
TGTGCCAGCAGTCTCGGGGACTATGGCTACACCTTC
>20|.|TRBJ1-2|TRBV15|TRBD1
CATSREVSLDRRVKNYGYTF
TGTGCCACCAGCAGAGAAGTATCCTTGGACAGGAGAGTTAAGAACTATGGCTACACCTTC
>14|few|TRBJ2-2|TRBV14|TRBD1
CASSYRGSTGELFF
TGTGCCAGCAGTTACAGGGGAAGTACCGGGGAGCTGTTTTTT
>20|.|TRBJ1-3|TRBV6-1|TRBD1
CASSEYTIGTGALSGNTIYF
TGTGCCAGCAGTGAATATACGATCGGGACAGGGGCACTCTCTGGAAACACCATATATTTT
>17|.|TRBJ1-6|TRBV6-1|TRBD1
CASSDRTGSSYNSPLHF
TGTGCCAGCAGTGACCGGACAGGGAGCTCCTATAATTCACCCCTCCACTTT
>17|once|TRBJ1-5|TRBV4-3|TRBD1
CASSQDGGQTGTQPQHF
TGCGCCAGCAGCCAAGATGGGGGGCAGACAGGGACTCAGCCCCAGCATTTT
>15|.|TRBJ1-5|TRBV6-1|.
CASNRQEDSNQPQHF
TGTGCCAGCAACCGACAGGAAGACAGCAATCAGCCCCAGCATTTT
>13|.|TRBJ1-5|TRBV7-2|.
CASSLSLNQPQHF
TGTGCCAGCAGCTTATCCCTAAATCAGCCCCAGCATTTT
>14|.|TRBJ1-1|TRBV29-1|.
CSVDFNRVNTEAFF
TGCAGCGTTGACTTCAACAGGGTGAACACTGAAGCTTTCTTT
>15|.|TRBJ1-2|TRBV30|.
CAWSRGIVTSYGYTF
TGTGCCTGGAGTAGGGGGATTGTCACGAGCTATGGCTACACCTTC
>12|.|TRBJ1-2|TRBV28|.
CASSSGARRYTF
TGTGCCAGCAGTTCCGGAGCCCGCCGCTACACCTTC
>14|.|TRBJ2-5|TRBV7-9|TRBD2
CASSPGGGYETQYF
TGTGCCAGCAGCCCGGGGGGGGGTTACGAGACCCAGTACTTC
>13|.|TRBJ1-5|TRBV19|.
CASSMRESQPQHF
TGTGCCAGTAGTATGAGGGAAAGCCAGCCCCAGCATTTT
>14|.|TRBJ1-2|TRBV7-2|.
CASSFDPGFSGYTF
TGTGCCAGCAGCTTTGACCCAGGGTTCTCTGGCTACACCTTC
>14|.|TRBJ1-5|TRBV25-1|.
CASSDYRDLGPQHF
TGTGCCAGCAGTGATTACAGGGATTTGGGGCCCCAGCATTTT
>14|.|TRBJ1-1|TRBV30|.
CAWNRLKGDTEAFF
TGTGCCTGGAACCGCCTCAAGGGGGACACTGAAGCTTTCTTT
>17|.|TRBJ2-1|TRBV29-1|TRBD2
CSARGTSGIADYNEQFF
TGCAGCGCAAGGGGGACTAGCGGGATCGCCGACTACAATGAGCAGTTCTTC
>15|.|TRBJ1-4|TRBV9|TRBD1
CASSVGTGGSEKLFF
TGTGCCAGCAGCGTAGGGACAGGGGGTAGTGAAAAACTGTTTTTT
>15|.|TRBJ2-5|TRBV5-1|TRBD2
CASSLGLAGEETQYF
TGCGCCAGCAGCTTGGGACTAGCGGGGGAGGAGACCCAGTACTTC
>15|.|TRBJ1-5|TRBV28|.
CAGRPQGFSNQPQHF
TGTGCCGGGAGACCTCAGGGGTTTAGCAATCAGCCCCAGCATTTT
>15|.|TRBJ2-3|TRBV30|TRBD1
CAWMHRDSRTDTQYF
TGTGCCTGGATGCACCGGGACAGTCGCACAGATACGCAGTATTTT
>14|.|TRBJ1-6|TRBV6-5|.
CASSEVQGGSPLHF
TGTGCCAGCAGTGAAGTACAGGGTGGTTCACCCCTCCACTTT
>16|.|TRBJ2-5|TRBV6-1|.
CASSDISRVPRETQYF
TGTGCCAGCAGTGATATTTCGAGGGTGCCGAGGGAGACCCAGTACTTC
>11|.|TRBJ2-7|TRBV30|.
CAWSVNYEQYF
TGTGCCTGGAGTGTTAACTACGAGCAGTACTTC
>16|.|TRBJ2-6|TRBV7-9|TRBD1
CASSQPTGYGANVLTF
TGTGCCAGCAGCCAACCGACAGGGTATGGGGCCAACGTCCTGACTTTC
>15|.|TRBJ2-3|TRBV5-1|TRBD2
CASSQGLAVTDTQYF
TGCGCCAGCAGCCAGGGACTAGCGGTTACAGATACGCAGTATTTT
>12|.|TRBJ1-1|TRBV2|TRBD1
CASITGGSIAFF
TGTGCCAGCATTACAGGGGGCTCCATAGCTTTCTTT
>15|.|TRBJ2-3|TRBV19|TRBD2
CASSPARGGPDTQYF
TGTGCCAGTAGTCCAGCGCGGGGGGGCCCCGATACGCAGTATTTT
>14|.|TRBJ1-3|TRBV6-1|TRBD1
CASSEGQGGNTIYF
TGTGCCAGCAGTGAGGGACAGGGTGGGAACACCATATATTTT
>16|.|TRBJ2-1|TRBV5-4|TRBD2
CASSPWTSGRRGEQFF
TGTGCCAGCAGTCCATGGACTAGCGGGAGACGGGGTGAGCAGTTCTTC
>14|few|TRBJ1-1|TRBV9|.
CASSEIRSGAEAFF
TGTGCCAGCAGCGAAATTCGTTCGGGGGCTGAAGCTTTCTTT
>14|.|TRBJ1-1|TRBV5-8|.
CASSHGQPNTEAFF
TGTGCCAGCAGCCACGGACAGCCTAACACTGAAGCTTTCTTT
>17|.|TRBJ2-3|TRBV2|TRBD2
CASRDPWTSGSPDTQYF
TGTGCCAGCAGGGACCCATGGACTAGCGGGAGTCCGGATACGCAGTATTTT
>13|once|TRBJ1-1|TRBV10-1|.
CASSPGGNTEAFF
TGCGCCAGCAGCCCCGGGGGGAACACTGAAGCTTTCTTT
>15|once|TRBJ2-2|TRBV11-3|.
CASSLDPSNTGELFF
TGTGCCAGCAGCCTAGACCCTAGCAACACCGGGGAGCTGTTTTTT
>15|.|TRBJ2-1|TRBV28|TRBD2
CASSLSGGVYNEQFF
TGTGCCAGCAGTCTTAGCGGGGGAGTGTACAATGAGCAGTTCTTC